This TCR beta chain was obtained from a study of blood T cell repertoires in COVID-19. The study assigned cohorts using participant-reported clinical history. Sequencing was performed with immunoSEQ multiplex PCR; in TCRdb, only in-frame clones are kept and a portion is missing. The sample contains almost 500,000 clones, approximately 90% of which appear only once. The TCR originated in a woman aged 55-75 years who had recovered from COVID-19. Source material: PBMCs or T cells enriched from blood (not recorded which).

The CDR3 sequence: CASSTPPTGGFHEQYF. In nucleotides, the CDR3 is TGTGCCAGCAGCACACCCCCGACAGGGGGATTCCACGAGCAGTACTTC. This rearrangement joins TRBV7-9 to TRBJ2-7, with 9 bases lining up with TRBD1. There are 16 residues in the CDR3. V shed 5 bases and J 5 bases; nucleotides not matched to a gene: 13. Germline lookup yields CDR1 SEHNR and CDR2 FQNEAQ (reference sequence). The whole variable domain, filled in from reference TRBV7-9 and TRBJ2-7, reads DTGVSQNPRHKITKRGQNVTFRCDPISEHNRLYWYRQTLGQGPEFLTYFQNEAQLEKSRLLSDRFSAERPKGSFSTLEIQRTEQGDSAMYLCASSTPPTGGFHEQYFGPGTRLTVT.